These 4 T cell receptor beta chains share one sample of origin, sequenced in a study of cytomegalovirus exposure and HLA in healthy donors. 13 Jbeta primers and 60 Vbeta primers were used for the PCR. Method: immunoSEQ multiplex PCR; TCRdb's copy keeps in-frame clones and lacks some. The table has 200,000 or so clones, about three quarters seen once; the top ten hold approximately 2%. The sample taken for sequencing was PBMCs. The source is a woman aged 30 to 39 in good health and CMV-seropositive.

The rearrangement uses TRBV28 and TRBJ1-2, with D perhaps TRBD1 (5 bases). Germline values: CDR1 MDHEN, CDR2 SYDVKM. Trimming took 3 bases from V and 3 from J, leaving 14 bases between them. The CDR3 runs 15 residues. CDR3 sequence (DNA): TGTGCCAGCAGTTTCGGCAGGGTGGGCGACTATGGCTACACCTTC. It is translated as CASSFGRVGDYGYTF.

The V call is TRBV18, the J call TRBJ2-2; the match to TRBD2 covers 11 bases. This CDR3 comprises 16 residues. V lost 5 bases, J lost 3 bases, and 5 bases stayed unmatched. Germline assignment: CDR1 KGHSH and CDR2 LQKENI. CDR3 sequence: CASSAGLAGYTGELFF. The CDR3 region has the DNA TGTGCCAGCTCAGCAGGACTAGCGGGTTACACCGGGGAGCTGTTTTTT.

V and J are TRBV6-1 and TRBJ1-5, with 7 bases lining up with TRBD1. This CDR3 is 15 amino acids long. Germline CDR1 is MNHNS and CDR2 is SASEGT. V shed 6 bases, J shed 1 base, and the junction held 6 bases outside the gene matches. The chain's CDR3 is CASRGPGGSNQPQHF. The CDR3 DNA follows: TGTGCCAGCAGGGGTCCAGGGGGAAGCAATCAGCCCCAGCATTTT.

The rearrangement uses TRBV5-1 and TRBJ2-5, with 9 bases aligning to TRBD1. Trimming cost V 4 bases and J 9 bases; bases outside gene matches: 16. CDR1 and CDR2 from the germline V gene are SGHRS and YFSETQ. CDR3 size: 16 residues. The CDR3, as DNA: TGCGCCAGCAGCGGAACGGGACAGGGTGTGCTCAGGGCCCAGTACTTC. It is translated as CASSGTGQGVLRAQYF.